This TCR beta chain appears in the sequencing data of a study of control samples from healthy donors and cancer patients. Assay used: immunoSEQ multiplex PCR; TCRdb lists only in-frame clones, some missing. The sample lists some 130,000 clones; approximately 94% were seen once. CDR3 length equals 16 residues. V lost 0 bases to trimming and J lost 0 bases, with 11 bases between them. Germline loops: CDR1 LNHDA, CDR2 SQIVND (reference sequence). The chain has TRBV19 and TRBJ1-1; D gene unclear. This clonotype originated in a man aged 25-40 years in good health. The sample consisted of blood. The CDR3 sequence: CASSIEIASMNTEAFF. The CDR3 DNA reads TGTGCCAGTAGTATAGAAATAGCAAGCATGAACACTGAAGCTTTCTTT.